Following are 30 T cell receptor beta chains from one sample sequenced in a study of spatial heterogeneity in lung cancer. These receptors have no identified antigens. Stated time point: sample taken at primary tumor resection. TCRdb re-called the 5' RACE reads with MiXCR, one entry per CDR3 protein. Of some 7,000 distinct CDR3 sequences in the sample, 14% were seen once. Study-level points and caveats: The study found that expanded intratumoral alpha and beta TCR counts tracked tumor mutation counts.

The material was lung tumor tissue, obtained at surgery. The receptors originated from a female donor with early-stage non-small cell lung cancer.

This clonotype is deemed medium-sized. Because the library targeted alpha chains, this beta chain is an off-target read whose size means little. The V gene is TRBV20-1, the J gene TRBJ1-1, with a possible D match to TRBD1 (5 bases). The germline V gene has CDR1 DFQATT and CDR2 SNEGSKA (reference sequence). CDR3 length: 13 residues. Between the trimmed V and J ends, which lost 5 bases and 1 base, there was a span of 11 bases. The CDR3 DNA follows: TGCAGTGCTGAAGACAGCCCGAACACTGAAGCTTTCTTT. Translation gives CSAEDSPNTEAFF.

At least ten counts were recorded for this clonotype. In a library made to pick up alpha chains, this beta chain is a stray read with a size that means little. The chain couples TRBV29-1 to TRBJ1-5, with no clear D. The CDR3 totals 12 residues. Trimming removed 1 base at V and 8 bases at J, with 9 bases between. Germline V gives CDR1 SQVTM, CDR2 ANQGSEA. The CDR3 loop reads CSVEVGGEPQHF. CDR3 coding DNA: TGCAGCGTTGAAGTGGGCGGAGAGCCCCAGCATTTT.

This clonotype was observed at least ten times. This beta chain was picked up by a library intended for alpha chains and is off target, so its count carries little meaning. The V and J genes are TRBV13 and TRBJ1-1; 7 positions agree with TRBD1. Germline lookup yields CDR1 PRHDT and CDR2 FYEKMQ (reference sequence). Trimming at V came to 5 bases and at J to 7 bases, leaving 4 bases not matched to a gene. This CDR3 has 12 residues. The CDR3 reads CASSPAGGEAFF. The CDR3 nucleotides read TGTGCCAGCAGCCCGGCAGGGGGTGAAGCTTTCTTT.

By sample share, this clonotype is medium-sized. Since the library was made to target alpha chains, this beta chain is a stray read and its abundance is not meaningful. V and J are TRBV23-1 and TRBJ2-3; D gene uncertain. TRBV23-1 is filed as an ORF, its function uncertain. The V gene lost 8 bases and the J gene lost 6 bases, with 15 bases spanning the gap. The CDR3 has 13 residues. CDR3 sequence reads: CASGPKTADTQYF. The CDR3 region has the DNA TGCGCCAGCGGGCCGAAAACGGCGGATACGCAGTATTTT.

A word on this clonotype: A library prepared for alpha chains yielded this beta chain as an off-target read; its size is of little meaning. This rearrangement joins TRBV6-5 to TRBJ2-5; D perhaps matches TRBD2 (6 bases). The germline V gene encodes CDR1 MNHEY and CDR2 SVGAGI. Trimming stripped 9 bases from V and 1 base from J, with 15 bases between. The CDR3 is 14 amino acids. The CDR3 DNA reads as TGTGCCAGTGGACTGGGACTTCTCCAAGAGACCCAGTACTTC. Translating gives CASGLGLLQETQYF.

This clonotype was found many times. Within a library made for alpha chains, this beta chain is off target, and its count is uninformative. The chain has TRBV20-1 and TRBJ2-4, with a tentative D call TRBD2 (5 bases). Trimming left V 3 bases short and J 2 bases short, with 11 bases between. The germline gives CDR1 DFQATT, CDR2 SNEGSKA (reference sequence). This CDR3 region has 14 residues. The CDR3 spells CSARARLTKNIQYF. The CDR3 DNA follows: TGCAGTGCTAGGGCTAGACTAACCAAAAACATTCAGTACTTC.

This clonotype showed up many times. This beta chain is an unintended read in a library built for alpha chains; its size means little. CDR3 sequence: CASSLLPDHTNTQYF. The DNA for the CDR3 is TGTGCCAGCAGCTTGCTTCCAGACCACACCAATACGCAGTATTTT. The rearrangement uses TRBV5-6 and TRBJ2-3; D is ambiguous. There are 15 residues in the CDR3. Germline lookup yields CDR1 SGHDT and CDR2 YYEEEE. V was pared by 1 base and J by 7 bases, with 16 bases between.

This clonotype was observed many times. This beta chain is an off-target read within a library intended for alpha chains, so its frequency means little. This CDR3 reads CASSRGGGGYGYTF. The CDR3 bases are TGCGCCAGCAGCCGCGGAGGGGGTGGTTATGGCTACACCTTC. The gene calls are TRBV4-3 and TRBJ1-2; a possible D gene is TRBD1 (6 bases). V lost 4 bases and J 5 bases, leaving 14 bases between the germline ends. Germline V CDR1 and CDR2: LGHNA, YSLEER. The CDR3 consists of 14 residues.

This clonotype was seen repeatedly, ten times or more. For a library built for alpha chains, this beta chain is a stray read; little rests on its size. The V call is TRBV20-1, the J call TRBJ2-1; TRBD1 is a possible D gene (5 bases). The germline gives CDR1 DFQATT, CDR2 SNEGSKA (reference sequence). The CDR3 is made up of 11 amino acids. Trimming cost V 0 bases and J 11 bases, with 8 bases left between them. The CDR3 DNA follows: TGCAGTGCTAGAGATGGGGCCCAGCAGTTCTTC. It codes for CSARDGAQQFF.

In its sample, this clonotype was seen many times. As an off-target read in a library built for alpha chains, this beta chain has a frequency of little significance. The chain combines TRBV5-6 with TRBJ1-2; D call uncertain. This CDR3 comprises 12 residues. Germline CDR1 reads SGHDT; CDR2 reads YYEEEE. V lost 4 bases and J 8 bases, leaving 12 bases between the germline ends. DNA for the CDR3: TGTGCCAGCAGCGGCCGCTCTCCAGGCTACACCTTC. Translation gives CASSGRSPGYTF.

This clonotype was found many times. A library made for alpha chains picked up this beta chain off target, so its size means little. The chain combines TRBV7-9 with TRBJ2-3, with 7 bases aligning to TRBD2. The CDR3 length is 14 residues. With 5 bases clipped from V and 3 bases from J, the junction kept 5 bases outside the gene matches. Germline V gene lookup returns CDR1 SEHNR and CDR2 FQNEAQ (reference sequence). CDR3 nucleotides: TGTGCCAGCAGCCCCAGCGGGGCGACAGATACGCAGTATTTT. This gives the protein CASSPSGATDTQYF.

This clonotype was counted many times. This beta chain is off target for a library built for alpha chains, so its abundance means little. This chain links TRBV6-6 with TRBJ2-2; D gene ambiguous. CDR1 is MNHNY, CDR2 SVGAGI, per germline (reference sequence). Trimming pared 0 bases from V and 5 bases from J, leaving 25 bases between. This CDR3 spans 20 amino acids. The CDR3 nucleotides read TGTGCCAGCAGTTACTCGAATATGGGCCTGATTGGCAGGAGAACCGGGGAGCTGTTTTTT. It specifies CASSYSNMGLIGRRTGELFF.

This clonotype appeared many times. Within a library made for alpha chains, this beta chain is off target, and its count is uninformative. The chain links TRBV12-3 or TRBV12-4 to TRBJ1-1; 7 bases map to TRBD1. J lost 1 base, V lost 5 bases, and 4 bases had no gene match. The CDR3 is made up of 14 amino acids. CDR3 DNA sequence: TGTGCCAGCAGTCTCAGGGGGGAGAACACTGAAGCTTTCTTT. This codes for CASSLRGENTEAFF.

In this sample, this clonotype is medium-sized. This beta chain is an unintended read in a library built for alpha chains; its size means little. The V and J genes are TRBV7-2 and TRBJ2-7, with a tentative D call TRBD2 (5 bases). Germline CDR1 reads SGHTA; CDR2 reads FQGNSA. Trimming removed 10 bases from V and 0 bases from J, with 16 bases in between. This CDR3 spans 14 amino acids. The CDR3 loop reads CAIIKIGSSYEQYF. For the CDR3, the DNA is TGTGCCATTATAAAAATTGGGAGCTCCTACGAGCAGTACTTC.

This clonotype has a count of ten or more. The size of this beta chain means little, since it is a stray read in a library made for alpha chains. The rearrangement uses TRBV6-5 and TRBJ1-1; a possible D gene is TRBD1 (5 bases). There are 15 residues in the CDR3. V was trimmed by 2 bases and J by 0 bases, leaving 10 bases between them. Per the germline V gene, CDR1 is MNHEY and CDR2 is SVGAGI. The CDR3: CASSYGRGVNTEAFF. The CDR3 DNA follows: TGTGCCAGCAGTTACGGTCGGGGGGTGAACACTGAAGCTTTCTTT.

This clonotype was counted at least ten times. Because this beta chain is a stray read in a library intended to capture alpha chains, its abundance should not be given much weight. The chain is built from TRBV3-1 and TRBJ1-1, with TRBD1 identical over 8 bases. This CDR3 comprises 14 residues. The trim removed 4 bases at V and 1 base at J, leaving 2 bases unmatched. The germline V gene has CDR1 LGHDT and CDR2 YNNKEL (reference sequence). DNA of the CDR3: TGTGCCAGCAGCCGACAGGGGTCGAACACTGAAGCTTTCTTT. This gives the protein CASSRQGSNTEAFF. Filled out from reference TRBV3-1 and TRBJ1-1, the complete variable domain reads DTAVSQTPKYLVTQMGNDKSIKCEQNLGHDTMYWYKQDSKKFLKIMFSYNNKELIINETVPNRFSPKSPDKAHLNLHINSLELGDSAVYFCASSRQGSNTEAFFGQGTRLTVV.

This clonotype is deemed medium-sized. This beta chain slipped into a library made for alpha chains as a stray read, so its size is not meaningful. CDR3 amino acids: CASSEALPGHSNQPQHF. The CDR3 coding sequence is TGTGCCAGCAGTGAAGCGCTTCCGGGCCATAGCAATCAGCCCCAGCATTTT. The V call is TRBV2, the J call TRBJ1-5; D remains ambiguous. The ends were cut back, 0 bases at V and 0 bases at J, with 12 bases in the middle. CDR1 is SNHLY, CDR2 FYNNEI, per germline. CDR3 length equals 17 residues.

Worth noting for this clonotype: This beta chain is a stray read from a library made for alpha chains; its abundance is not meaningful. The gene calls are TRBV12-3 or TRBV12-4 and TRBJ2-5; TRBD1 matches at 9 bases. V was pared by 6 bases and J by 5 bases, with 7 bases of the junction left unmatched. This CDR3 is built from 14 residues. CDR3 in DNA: TGTGCCAGCAGCGATACAGGGGGCGGCGAGACCCAGTACTTC. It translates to CASSDTGGGETQYF.

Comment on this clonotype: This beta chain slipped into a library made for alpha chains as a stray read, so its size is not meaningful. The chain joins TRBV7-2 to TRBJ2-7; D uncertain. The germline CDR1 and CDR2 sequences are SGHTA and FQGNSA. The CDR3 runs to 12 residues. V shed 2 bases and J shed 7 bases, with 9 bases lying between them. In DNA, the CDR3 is TGTGCCAGCAGCTTACTGGGTGTGGAGCAGTACTTC. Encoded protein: CASSLLGVEQYF.

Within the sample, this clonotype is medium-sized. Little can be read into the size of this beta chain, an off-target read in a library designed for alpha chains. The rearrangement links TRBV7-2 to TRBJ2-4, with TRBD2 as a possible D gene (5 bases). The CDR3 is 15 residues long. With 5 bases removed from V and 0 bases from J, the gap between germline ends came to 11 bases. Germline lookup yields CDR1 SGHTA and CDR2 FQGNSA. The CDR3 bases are TGTGCCAGCAGCCCCCGGGGAGTAGCCAAAAACATTCAGTACTTC. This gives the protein CASSPRGVAKNIQYF.

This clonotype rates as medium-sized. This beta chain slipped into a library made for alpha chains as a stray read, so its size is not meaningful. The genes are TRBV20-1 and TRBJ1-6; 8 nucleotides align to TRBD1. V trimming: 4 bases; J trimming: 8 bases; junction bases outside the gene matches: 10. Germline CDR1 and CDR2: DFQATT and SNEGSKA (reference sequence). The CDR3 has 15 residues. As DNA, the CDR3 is TGCAGTGCTACCCAGTCGACAGGGGTCTATTCACCCCTCCACTTT. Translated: CSATQSTGVYSPLHF.

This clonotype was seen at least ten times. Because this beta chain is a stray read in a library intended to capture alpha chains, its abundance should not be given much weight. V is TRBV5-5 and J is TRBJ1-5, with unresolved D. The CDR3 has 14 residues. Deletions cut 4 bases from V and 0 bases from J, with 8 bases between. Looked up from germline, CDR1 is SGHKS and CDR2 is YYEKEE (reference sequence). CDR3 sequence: CASSGGYSNQPQHF. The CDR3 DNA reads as TGTGCCAGCAGCGGAGGTTATAGCAATCAGCCCCAGCATTTT.

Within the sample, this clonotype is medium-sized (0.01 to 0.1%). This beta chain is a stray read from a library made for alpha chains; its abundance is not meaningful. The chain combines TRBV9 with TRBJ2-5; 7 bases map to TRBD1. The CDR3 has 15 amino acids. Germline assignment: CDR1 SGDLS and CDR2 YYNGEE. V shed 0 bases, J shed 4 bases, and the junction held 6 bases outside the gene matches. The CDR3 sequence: CASSVGSTGRETQYF. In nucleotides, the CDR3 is TGTGCCAGCAGCGTAGGGTCGACAGGGAGAGAGACCCAGTACTTC.

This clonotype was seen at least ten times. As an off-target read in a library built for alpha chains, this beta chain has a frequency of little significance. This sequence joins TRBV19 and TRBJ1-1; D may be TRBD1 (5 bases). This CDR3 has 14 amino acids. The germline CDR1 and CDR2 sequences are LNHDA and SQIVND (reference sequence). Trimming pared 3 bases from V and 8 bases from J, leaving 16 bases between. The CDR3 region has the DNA TGTGCCAGTAGTATGGTCCGTATCCGGGGGGAAGCTTTCTTT. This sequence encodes CASSMVRIRGEAFF.

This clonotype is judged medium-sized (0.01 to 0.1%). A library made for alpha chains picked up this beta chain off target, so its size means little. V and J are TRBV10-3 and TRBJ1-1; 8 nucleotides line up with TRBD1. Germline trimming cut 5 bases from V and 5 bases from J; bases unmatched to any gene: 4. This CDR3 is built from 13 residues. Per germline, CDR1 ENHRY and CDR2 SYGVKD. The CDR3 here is CAISTGGWTEAFF. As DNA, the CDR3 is TGTGCCATCAGTACAGGGGGATGGACTGAAGCTTTCTTT.

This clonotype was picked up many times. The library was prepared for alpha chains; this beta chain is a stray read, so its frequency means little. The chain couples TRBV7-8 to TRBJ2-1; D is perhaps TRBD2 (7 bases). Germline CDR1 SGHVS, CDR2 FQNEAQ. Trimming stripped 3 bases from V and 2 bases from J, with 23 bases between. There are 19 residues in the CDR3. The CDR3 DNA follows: TGTGCCAGCAGCTTTGGGTACGGGAGGCTCGGGGGGCCCTACAATGAGCAGTTCTTC. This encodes CASSFGYGRLGGPYNEQFF. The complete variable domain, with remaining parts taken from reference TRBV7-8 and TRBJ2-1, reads GAGVSQSPRYKVAKRGQDVALRCDPISGHVSLFWYQQALGQGPEFLTYFQNEAQLDKSGLPSDRFFAERPEGSVSTLKIQRTQQEDSAVYLCASSFGYGRLGGPYNEQFFGPGTRLTVL.

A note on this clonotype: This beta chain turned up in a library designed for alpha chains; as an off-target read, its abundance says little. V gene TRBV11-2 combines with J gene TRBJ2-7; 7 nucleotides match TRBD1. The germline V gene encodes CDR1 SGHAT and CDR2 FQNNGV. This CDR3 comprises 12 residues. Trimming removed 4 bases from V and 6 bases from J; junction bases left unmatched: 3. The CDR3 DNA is TGTGCCAGCAGCTACAGGACAGGCGAGCAGTACTTC. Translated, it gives CASSYRTGEQYF.

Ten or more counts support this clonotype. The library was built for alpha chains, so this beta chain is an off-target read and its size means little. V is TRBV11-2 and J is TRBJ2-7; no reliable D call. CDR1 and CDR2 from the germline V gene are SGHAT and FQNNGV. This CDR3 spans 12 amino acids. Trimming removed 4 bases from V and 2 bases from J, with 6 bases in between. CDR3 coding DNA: TGTGCCAGCAGCTCGAGACCCTACGAGCAGTACTTC. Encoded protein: CASSSRPYEQYF.

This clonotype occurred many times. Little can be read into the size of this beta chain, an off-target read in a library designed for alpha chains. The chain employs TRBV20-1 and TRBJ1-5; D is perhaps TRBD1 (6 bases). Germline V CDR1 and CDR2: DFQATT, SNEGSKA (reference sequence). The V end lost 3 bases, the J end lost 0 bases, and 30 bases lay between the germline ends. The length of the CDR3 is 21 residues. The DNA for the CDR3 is TGCAGTGCTAGTACTTCCTTAGTCCCGTGGGGGGCCCATCTTAGCAATCAGCCCCAGCATTTT. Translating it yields CSASTSLVPWGAHLSNQPQHF.

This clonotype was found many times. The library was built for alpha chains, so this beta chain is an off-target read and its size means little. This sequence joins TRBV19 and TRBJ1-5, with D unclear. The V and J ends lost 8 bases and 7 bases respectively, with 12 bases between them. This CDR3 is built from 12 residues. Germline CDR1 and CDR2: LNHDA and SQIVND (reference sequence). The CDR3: CASQRVGQPQHF. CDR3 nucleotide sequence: TGTGCCAGTCAGAGGGTCGGACAGCCCCAGCATTTT.